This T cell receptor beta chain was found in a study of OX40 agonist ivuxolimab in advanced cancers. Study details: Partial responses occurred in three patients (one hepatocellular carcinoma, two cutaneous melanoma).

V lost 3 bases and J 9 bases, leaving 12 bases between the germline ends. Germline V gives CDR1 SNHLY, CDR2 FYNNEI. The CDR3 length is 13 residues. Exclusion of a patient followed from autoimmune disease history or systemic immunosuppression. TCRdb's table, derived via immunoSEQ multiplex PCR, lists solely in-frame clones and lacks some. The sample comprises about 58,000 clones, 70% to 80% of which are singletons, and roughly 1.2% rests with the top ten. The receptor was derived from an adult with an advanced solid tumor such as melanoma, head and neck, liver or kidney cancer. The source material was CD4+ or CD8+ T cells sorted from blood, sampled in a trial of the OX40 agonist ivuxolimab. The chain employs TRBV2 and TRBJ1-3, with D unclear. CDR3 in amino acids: CASSEAARRTIYF. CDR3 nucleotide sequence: TGTGCCAGCAGTGAGGCCGCCCGGCGCACCATATATTTT.